This paragraph reports one T cell receptor (beta chain). This clonotype was observed a few times. The antigen this receptor binds is unknown. Nothing much larger sits one base from this clone, and base qualities are not available. According to the study, the label for this sample's time point signals: persistent/refractory GD, antithyroid drugs over 5 years with positive TRAb. For both TCR sequencing and RNA sequencing, RNA was extracted from PBMCs in TRIzol. The diagnosis of Graves' disease was made according to American Thyroid Association guidelines. Recruitment of patients was carried out at an endocrinology department in Xi'an, China. Each patient gave about 8.1 milliliters of peripheral blood, collected in an EDTA anticoagulant tube. Ficoll Paque Plus density gradient separation was used to isolate PBMCs, and no additional T cell sorting was done. An Agilent 2100 Bioanalyzer and agarose gel were used to check RNA quality, and a NanoDrop 2000 was used to measure RNA concentration.

Libraries were prepared through multiplex PCR. The instrument given in TCRdb is Illumina HiSeq 4000. CDR3 regions were amplified by Arm-PCR with iRepertoire HTBI primers to construct TCR beta libraries. Before sequencing, the PCR products underwent gel purification. Per the authors' processing: Gene usage analysis of CDR3 amino acid clonotypes relied on the 55 to 80 TRBV and 12 to 15 TRBJ segments identified across samples. Filtered high-quality paired reads were merged into contigs using COPE and FqMerger. Contigs were aligned with BLAST to IMGT TRBV, TRBD and TRBJ reference genes, and CDR3 was defined per IMGT. Clonotypes above 0.1% frequency were classified as highly expanded clones. Repertoire diversity was measured by Shannon entropy, and V-J evenness by the Gini coefficient. Clonotypes shared by more than one individual were considered public. In-frame beta chains were kept once TCRdb had trimmed the public reads at Q25 with fastp and called clones with MiXCR. Rows are unified per CDR3 protein, each entry keeping the most common DNA and genes. Clone size and V and J calls follow TCRdb, not the original study. This sample is represented by roughly 360,000 distinct CDR3 sequences; 20% to 25% of them were singletons. Of the sample, around a quarter is held by the ten largest clones.

These data belong to a study of regulatory T cells in long-lasting Graves disease (dated by TCRdb to about 2021). Turning to the overall study: Persistent Graves' disease was defined as persistently positive TSH receptor autoantibodies together with antithyroid drug treatment for over 5 years. This study used TCR sequencing and RNA sequencing of peripheral blood to compare persistent Graves' disease patients against newly diagnosed Graves' disease patients. The study took place in China and was registered as a clinical trial. A total of about 35 samples underwent TCR sequencing, from about 13 patients with persistent Graves' disease and some 20 patients with newly diagnosed Graves' disease. Antithyroid drugs had been taken for 8.5 to 13 years on average by persistent Graves' disease patients in the clinical cohort.

Trimming takes 2 bases from V and 4 bases from J, and the germline ends sit 12 bases apart. The CDR3 numbers 15 residues from cysteine through phenylalanine. Only the CDR3 part of the read is kept: 45 bases, read in frame from the first base. Broader findings and caveats from the paper: The authors acknowledged the small sample size as a limitation that may reduce accuracy. Persistent Graves' disease patients showed lower TCR Shannon entropy and fewer highly expanded clones than newly diagnosed patients, suggesting clonal expansion. Peripheral blood alone was examined, since thyroid tissue, which constituted the primary lesion, could not be accessed. Persistent patients shared more public clonotypes among themselves (approximately 2,500) than newly diagnosed patients did (about 1,000). Preferential use of TRBV28, TRBJ1-2 and TRBJ2-5 was observed in persistent disease, whereas TRBV20-1 and TRBJ2-1 were favored in newly diagnosed disease. Sequencing and analysis were restricted to the TCR beta chain.

The chain is assembled from TRBV12-3 or TRBV12-4 and TRBJ2-1; TRBD2 is perhaps the D gene, given 5 matching bases. The TCR comes from a middle-aged woman with Graves disease. Donor details come from another sample of the same person, matched by shared clones. Sequenced material: peripheral blood mononuclear cells (PBMCs), taken when the disease was refractory, from a patient treated with antithyroid drugs. The bases are TGTGCCAGCAGTTTAAGGCTAGCTGCATACAATGAGCAGTTCTTC. It encodes CASSLRLAAYNEQFF.